Shown below are 31 T cell receptor beta chains from a single sample sequenced in a study of CD8+ T cells in alopecia areata. As for treatment: oral pan-JAK inhibitor, 5-10 mg twice daily. It was cDNA, reverse transcribed from extracted RNA, that served as the sequencing template. Measured with immunoSEQ multiplex PCR; TCRdb has only the in-frame clones, and not every one. This table holds about 190,000 clones, about three fifths found once. The input for sequencing was CD4+ T cells sorted from blood, taken at week 24, from a patient treated with tofacitinib. The source of these receptors is a human donor with alopecia areata.

V and J are TRBV5-7 and TRBJ2-3, with unresolved D. TRBV5-7 is sorted into the ORF group, with uncertain function. With 1 base removed from V and 4 bases from J, the gap between germline ends came to 13 bases. This CDR3 region has 15 residues. The CDR3 nucleotides are TGTGCCAGCAGCTTGTGGACCCCTGAGGCAGATACGCAGTATTTT. It yields the protein CASSLWTPEADTQYF.

The chain has TRBV29-1 and TRBJ2-1, with 8 bases lining up with TRBD1. From germline, CDR1 is SQVTM and CDR2 ANQGSEA. Trimming cost V 6 bases and J 4 bases; bases outside gene matches: 5. The CDR3 loop spans 13 amino acids. The CDR3 protein is CSVVDRAYNEQFF. Written as DNA, the CDR3 is TGCAGCGTCGTGGACAGGGCGTACAATGAGCAGTTCTTC.

The chain joins TRBV7-8 to TRBJ2-3; 8 bases match TRBD2. After removal of 5 bases from V and 4 bases from J, the junction contained 17 bases not matched to a gene. CDR1 SGHVS and CDR2 FQNEAQ come from the germline V gene. The CDR3 has 18 amino acids. The CDR3 DNA is TGTGCCAGCAGCCCCTCCTGGGCCAGCGGGGGTATTGCAGATACGCAGTATTTT. Amino acid sequence: CASSPSWASGGIADTQYF.

This clone has more than one count but fewer than ten. The J gene is TRBJ2-1, the V gene TRBV19; D unclear. Per germline, CDR1 LNHDA and CDR2 SQIVND (reference sequence). Trimming took 5 bases from V and 5 from J, leaving 10 bases between them. There are 13 residues in the CDR3. The CDR3 region is CASSLGNNNEQFF. The CDR3 DNA is TGTGCCAGTAGTTTAGGGAATAACAATGAGCAGTTCTTC.

The V and J genes are TRBV14 and TRBJ2-3; D unresolved. The ends were cut back, 0 bases at V and 2 bases at J, with 12 bases in the middle. Germline loops: CDR1 SGHDN, CDR2 FVKESK. The CDR3 length is 16 residues. This CDR3 is CASSQDSGSFTDTQYF. The CDR3 DNA sequence: TGTGCCAGCAGCCAAGACTCCGGGTCCTTCACAGATACGCAGTATTTT.

This clone was counted only a few times. This CDR3 is CASSLTSSGANVLTF. CDR3 DNA sequence: TGTGCCAGCAGCCTGACAAGCTCTGGGGCCAACGTCCTGACTTTC. V usage is TRBV7-2 and J usage is TRBJ2-6; D call uncertain. V was shortened by 5 bases and J by 0 bases, with 8 bases between the two germline ends. Germline V gene data show CDR1 as SGHTA and CDR2 as FQGNSA. The length of the CDR3 is 15 residues. Full variable domain (remainder filled in from reference TRBV7-2 and TRBJ2-6): GAGVSQSPSNKVTEKGKDVELRCDPISGHTALYWYRQSLGQGLEFLIYFQGNSAPDKSGLPSDRFSAERTGGSVSTLTIQRTQQEDSAVYLCASSLTSSGANVLTFGAGSRLTVL.

V usage is TRBV11-3 and J usage is TRBJ2-1; weak D call: TRBD1 (5 bases). CDR1 is SGHNT and CDR2 is YENEEA in the germline V gene. The ends were cut back, 1 base at V and 10 bases at J, with 11 bases in the middle. The CDR3 has 13 residues. The CDR3 loop reads CASSLVGESEQFF. CDR3 coding DNA: TGTGCCAGCAGCTTAGTAGGGGAATCGGAGCAGTTCTTC.

This clone was found a few times. V and J are TRBV7-6 and TRBJ1-1; tentative D call: TRBD1 (6 bases). This CDR3 has 15 residues. V dropped 5 bases and J dropped 0 bases, with 13 bases sitting between them. Germline CDR1 reads SGHVS; CDR2 reads FNYEAQ. CDR3 amino acids: CASSPRGGMNTEAFF. The CDR3 nucleotides read TGTGCCAGCAGCCCCAGGGGAGGGATGAACACTGAAGCTTTCTTT.

The chain joins TRBV5-4 to TRBJ2-2; possibly TRBD1 for D (6 bases). Trimming took 4 bases from V and 1 from J, leaving 14 bases between them. Germline lookup yields CDR1 SGHNT and CDR2 YYREEE (reference sequence). The CDR3 sequence is 16 residues long. The CDR3 nucleotides read TGTGCCAGCAGCCAAACGGACAGAAAGAACACCGGGGAGCTGTTTTTT. Translated: CASSQTDRKNTGELFF. The full variable domain, rest sourced from reference TRBV5-4 and TRBJ2-2, is ETGVTQSPTHLIKTRGQQVTLRCSSQSGHNTVSWYQQALGQGPQFIFQYYREEENGRGNFPPRFSGLQFPNYSSELNVNALELDDSALYLCASSQTDRKNTGELFFGEGSRLTVL.

The chain joins TRBV4-1 to TRBJ1-6; D is unclear. The ends were cut back, 0 bases at V and 7 bases at J, with 7 bases in the middle. The CDR3 spans 14 residues. Germline CDR1 reads MGHRA; CDR2 reads YSYEKL. The CDR3 region is CASSQDPSNSPLHF. CDR3 sequence (DNA): TGCGCCAGCAGCCAAGATCCAAGCAATTCACCCCTCCACTTT.

The V gene is TRBV6-6, the J gene TRBJ1-1; D is perhaps TRBD1 (6 bases). The CDR3 loop spans 14 amino acids. Between the trimmed V and J ends, which lost 5 bases and 0 bases, there was a span of 10 bases. Per the germline V gene, CDR1 is MNHNY and CDR2 is SVGAGI (reference sequence). The CDR3 DNA follows: TGTGCCAGCAGTGATCAGGGGATGAACACTGAAGCTTTCTTT. This sequence encodes CASSDQGMNTEAFF.

The gene calls are TRBV29-1 and TRBJ2-3; D is possibly TRBD1 or TRBD2 (5 bases each). The CDR3 covers 15 residues. Trimming took off 0 bases at V and 4 bases at J, with 14 bases between the two ends. Germline V gene data show CDR1 as SQVTM and CDR2 as ANQGSEA. The CDR3 bases are TGCAGCGTTGAAGATTGGGGACCAGCGGCAGATACGCAGTATTTT. As protein: CSVEDWGPAADTQYF.

The V call is TRBV27, the J call TRBJ2-3; D call uncertain. The CDR3 has 11 residues. CDR1 MNHEY and CDR2 SMNVEV come from the germline V gene (reference sequence). The V and J ends lost 6 bases and 9 bases respectively, with 10 bases between them. The CDR3 DNA is TGTGCCAGCAGCGACACTCTAACGCAGTATTTT. Protein sequence: CASSDTLTQYF.

This clone came up a few times. This chain joins TRBV6-1 and TRBJ2-2, with D perhaps matching TRBD1 (5 bases). V dropped 4 bases and J dropped 1 base, with 16 bases sitting between them. The CDR3 runs 17 residues. In germline, CDR1 is MNHNS, CDR2 SASEGT. The DNA of the CDR3 is TGTGCCAGCAGTGGATCGAGAGCGACAGAGAACACCGGGGAGCTGTTTTTT. This encodes CASSGSRATENTGELFF.

The V call is TRBV19, the J call TRBJ2-5; D possibly matches TRBD1 or TRBD2 (5 bases each). Germline-derived CDR1 and CDR2 are LNHDA and SQIVND (reference sequence). The CDR3 spans 14 residues. The V end lost 3 bases, the J end lost 1 base, and 9 bases lay between the germline ends. The DNA for the CDR3 is TGTGCCAGTAGTATGGGGGTCCGCCAAGAGACCCAGTACTTC. Protein: CASSMGVRQETQYF.

The V gene is TRBV29-1, the J gene TRBJ2-7; TRBD1 is a possible D gene (5 bases). This CDR3 contains 12 residues. Looked up from germline, CDR1 is SQVTM and CDR2 is ANQGSEA. V was clipped by 5 bases and J by 2 bases, with 10 bases between them. The CDR3 DNA follows: TGCAGCGTTAAAGGGGCGGCCTACGAGCAGTACTTC. Residues: CSVKGAAYEQYF.

This clone was seen more than once but under ten times. The same CDR3 is also encoded by other DNA sequences in this sample. V is TRBV13 and J is TRBJ2-3; D may correspond to TRBD1 or TRBD2 (6 bases each). Germline lookup yields CDR1 PRHDT and CDR2 FYEKMQ (reference sequence). The CDR3 extends over 15 amino acids. The V end lost 2 bases, the J end lost 0 bases, and 9 bases lay between the germline ends. The CDR3 region has the DNA TGTGCCAGCAGCTTATCGGGGGCGAGCACAGATACGCAGTATTTT. Its translation is CASSLSGASTDTQYF.

J is TRBJ2-1 and V is TRBV5-6; D is perhaps TRBD1 (5 bases). Germline V gives CDR1 SGHDT, CDR2 YYEEEE. This CDR3 is built from 14 residues. V was trimmed by 4 bases and J by 4 bases, leaving 12 bases between them. In nucleotides, the CDR3 is TGTGCCAGCAGCGGCGAACAGGCATACAATGAGCAGTTCTTC. Amino acid sequence: CASSGEQAYNEQFF.

The gene calls are TRBV29-1 and TRBJ1-4; the match to TRBD1 covers 11 bases. Germline CDR1 and CDR2: SQVTM and ANQGSEA. This CDR3 spans 16 amino acids. V gave up 7 bases and J gave up 3 bases; unmatched junction bases: 10. The CDR3 DNA reads TGCAGCGCAACCGGGACAGGGGGTGCATCTAATGAAAAACTGTTTTTT. It translates to CSATGTGGASNEKLFF.

This chain connects TRBV5-1 to TRBJ1-1, with D uncertain. V lost 4 bases to trimming and J lost 2 bases, with 9 bases between them. Germline V gives CDR1 SGHRS, CDR2 YFSETQ. The CDR3 extends over 13 amino acids. CDR3 residues: CASSPQENTEAFF. In nucleotides, the CDR3 is TGCGCCAGCAGCCCCCAGGAAAACACTGAAGCTTTCTTT.

The chain links TRBV30 to TRBJ1-5; no firm D call. This CDR3 has 14 amino acids. Germline assignment: CDR1 GTSNPN and CDR2 SVGIG (reference sequence). V lost 0 bases and J lost 4, with 10 bases in between. CDR3 sequence (DNA): TGTGCCTGGAGTGTAATCGGCCAGAATCAGCCCCAGCATTTT. Protein product: CAWSVIGQNQPQHF.

The chain joins TRBV4-3 to TRBJ2-1, with TRBD2 matching over 8 bases. Trimming removed 1 base from V and 7 bases from J; junction bases left unmatched: 12. The length of the CDR3 is 17 residues. From germline, CDR1 is LGHNA and CDR2 YSLEER. The CDR3 DNA sequence: TGCGCCAGCAGCCAAGTGGCGGCGGGGGGAGTGGGAAATGAGCAGTTCTTC. Residues: CASSQVAAGGVGNEQFF.

The chain uses TRBV30 and TRBJ1-5; D is unclear. Per germline, CDR1 GTSNPN and CDR2 SVGIG (reference sequence). The V and J ends lost 0 bases and 4 bases respectively, with 10 bases between them. The CDR3 runs to 14 residues. In DNA form, the CDR3 reads TGTGCCTGGAGTGTACCCCGGACGAATCAGCCCCAGCATTTT. Amino acids: CAWSVPRTNQPQHF.

This clone has a handful of counts. The chain employs TRBV30 and TRBJ1-1; D is perhaps TRBD1 (5 bases). Germline V gene sequence: CDR1 GTSNPN, CDR2 SVGIG (reference sequence). V was cut by 3 bases and J by 0 bases, with 11 bases left in between. The CDR3 has 14 amino acids. CDR3 in DNA: TGTGCCTGGAGAGGGGATAGGATGAACACTGAAGCTTTCTTT. Its protein product is CAWRGDRMNTEAFF.

The chain couples TRBV6-5 to TRBJ1-2; D call uncertain. The CDR3 is 13 amino acids. The V gene's germline CDR1 is MNHEY and CDR2 SVGAGI. V lost 3 bases, J lost 2 bases, and 7 bases lay in between. The CDR3: CASSYAENYGYTF. CDR3 nucleotides: TGTGCCAGCAGTTATGCCGAGAACTATGGCTACACCTTC.

The CDR3 bases are TGTGCCTGGAGTGTACGAGGGGGCACAGGGCAGCCCCAGCATTTT. Its translation: CAWSVRGGTGQPQHF. The chain is built from TRBV30 and TRBJ1-5, with 7 bases lining up with TRBD1. Looked up from germline, CDR1 is GTSNPN and CDR2 is SVGIG (reference sequence). Trimming cost V 0 bases and J 7 bases; bases outside gene matches: 9. The CDR3 has 15 amino acids.

This clone has only a few counts. The chain links TRBV12-5 to TRBJ2-1; a possible D gene is TRBD1 (5 bases). The germline V gene encodes CDR1 LGHNT and CDR2 FRNRAP. V was cut by 3 bases and J by 5 bases, with 8 bases left in between. The CDR3 is 13 amino acids. The CDR3 bases are TGTGCTAGTGGTTTTGGGGCGAACAATGAGCAGTTCTTC. This encodes CASGFGANNEQFF. The full variable domain, in which reference TRBV12-5 and TRBJ2-1 provide the parts outside the CDR3, is DARVTQTPRHKVTEMGQEVTMRCQPILGHNTVFWYRQTMMQGLELLAYFRNRAPLDDSGMPKDRFSAEMPDATLATLKIQPSEPRDSAVYFCASGFGANNEQFFGPGTRLTVL.

This chain links TRBV27 with TRBJ2-2, with D maybe TRBD1 (6 bases). CDR3 length: 12 amino acids. The ends were cut back, 4 bases at V and 6 bases at J, with 6 bases in the middle. CDR1 is MNHEY and CDR2 is SMNVEV in the germline V gene (reference sequence). The CDR3 here is CASSSGAGELFF. CDR3 nucleotides: TGTGCCAGCAGTTCAGGGGCCGGGGAGCTGTTTTTT.

This CDR3 is CASSRGQGLNQPQHF. The DNA of the CDR3 is TGTGCCAGCAGCCGTGGACAGGGGCTCAATCAGCCCCAGCATTTT. V usage is TRBV5-6 and J usage is TRBJ1-5; 9 bases match TRBD1. V was pared by 4 bases and J by 3 bases, with 5 bases of the junction left unmatched. The CDR3 contains 15 residues. The germline V gene has CDR1 SGHDT and CDR2 YYEEEE.

V and J are TRBV6-6 and TRBJ2-1; 8 bases line up with TRBD2. CDR3 length: 14 residues. Trimming cost V 6 bases and J 0 bases; bases outside gene matches: 1. Looked up from germline, CDR1 is MNHNY and CDR2 is SVGAGI (reference sequence). The chain's CDR3 is CASSRGGSYNEQFF. The CDR3 DNA reads as TGTGCCAGCAGCCGGGGGGGCTCCTACAATGAGCAGTTCTTC.

This clone was seen more than once but under ten times. The J gene is TRBJ1-1, the V gene TRBV10-3; D unclear. The ends were cut back, 3 bases at V and 0 bases at J, with 11 bases in the middle. Germline V gene lookup returns CDR1 ENHRY and CDR2 SYGVKD. CDR3 length: 15 residues. CDR3 DNA: TGTGCCATCAGTGAACAGCCAGGCTTGAACACTGAAGCTTTCTTT. It yields the protein CAISEQPGLNTEAFF.